This record concerns one TCR beta chain sequence. The data derive from a study of cytomegalovirus exposure and HLA in healthy donors. The study ran its PCR with 60 Vbeta and 13 Jbeta primers. Generated by immunoSEQ multiplex PCR, the TCRdb table keeps only in-frame clones and is missing some. The table lists more than 60,000 clones, about 70% of them singletons. The CDR3 contains 15 residues. Trimming at V came to 3 bases and at J to 0 bases, leaving 3 bases not matched to a gene. From germline, CDR1 is MNHEY and CDR2 SMNVEV (reference sequence). The sequenced sample consisted of PBMCs. The clonotype was recovered from a man in his late teens or twenties in good health and CMV-seronegative. The chain recombines TRBV27 with TRBJ2-7, with 9 nucleotides matching TRBD1. The CDR3 DNA reads as TGTGCCAGCAGTTTCGGGACAGGGAGCTCCTACGAGCAGTACTTC. This translates into CASSFGTGSSYEQYF.